These 32 T cell receptor beta chains came from one sample sequenced in a study of cytomegalovirus exposure and HLA in healthy donors (TCRdb year 2017). Preparation of the library involved the immunoSEQ multiplex PCR assay. TCRdb took this table from immuneACCESS and kept in-frame rearrangements with V and J called. Such tables lack part of the clones; where checked against another copy, unresolved V genes explain under half of the gap, and the rest is unexplained. The sample yields about 120,000 clones; 85% were counted once. 2.1% of the sample is taken by the ten largest. The material sequenced was PBMCs. The receptor set was obtained from a woman aged 25 to 39 in good health and CMV-seronegative.

The rearrangement links TRBV2 to TRBJ1-5; 8 bases align to TRBD1. The V gene's germline CDR1 is SNHLY and CDR2 FYNNEI. V was pared by 6 bases and J by 4 bases, with 2 bases of the junction left unmatched. This CDR3 has 13 amino acids. DNA of the CDR3: TGTGCCAGCAGGAGACAGGGGAATCAGCCCCAGCATTTT. Its translation: CASRRQGNQPQHF.

The rearrangement links TRBV27 to TRBJ2-7; 13 bases are a match to TRBD2. J gave up 7 bases and V 6 bases, and 6 bases lay outside the gene matches. The CDR3 length is 14 residues. Germline CDR1 and CDR2: MNHEY and SMNVEV (reference sequence). CDR3 protein: CASSLRLAGGEQYF. CDR3 nucleotide sequence: TGTGCCAGCAGCCTTAGACTAGCGGGGGGTGAGCAGTACTTC.

The chain's CDR3 is CASSYGRSSNQPQHF. The DNA for the CDR3 is TGTGCCAGCAGCTATGGTCGGTCCAGCAATCAGCCCCAGCATTTT. The V and J genes are TRBV5-8 and TRBJ1-5, with D unclear. V was pared by 3 bases and J by 1 base, with 11 bases between. The V gene's germline CDR1 is SGHTS and CDR2 YDEGEE. This CDR3 region has 15 residues.

The V gene is TRBV7-2, the J gene TRBJ2-3, with D unresolved. Germline CDR1 is SGHTA and CDR2 is FQGNSA. The CDR3 consists of 14 residues. V gave up 5 bases and J gave up 1 base, with 10 bases separating them. CDR3 coding DNA: TGTGCCAGCAGCCACTCGAAAGGCACAGATACGCAGTATTTT. Encoded protein: CASSHSKGTDTQYF.

This clone was observed a few times. The gene calls are TRBV2 and TRBJ2-7, with 8 bases fitting TRBD1. Losses at the gene ends were 6 bases for V and 0 bases for J; bases not matched to a gene: 4. The CDR3 is made up of 14 amino acids. CDR1 and CDR2 (germline): SNHLY, FYNNEI. The CDR3 DNA follows: TGTGCCAGCAGAGGACAGGGTAGCTCCTACGAGCAGTACTTC. Translated: CASRGQGSSYEQYF.

The CDR3 is CASSDAGGGTDTQYF. In nucleotides, the CDR3 is TGTGCCAGCAGTGACGCAGGGGGCGGAACAGATACGCAGTATTTT. V gene TRBV6-4 combines with J gene TRBJ2-3, with 8 bases aligning to TRBD1. Germline V gene data show CDR1 as MRHNA and CDR2 as SNTAGT. The CDR3 totals 15 residues. V gave up 2 bases and J gave up 3 bases; unmatched junction bases: 4.

This rearrangement joins TRBV5-1 to TRBJ2-2; TRBD1 is a possible D gene (5 bases). This CDR3 is built from 14 residues. V was clipped by 7 bases and J by 1 base, with 11 bases between them. From germline, CDR1 is SGHRS and CDR2 YFSETQ. CDR3 loop: CASRPGWNTGELFF. The CDR3 nucleotides read TGCGCCAGCCGACCAGGGTGGAACACCGGGGAGCTGTTTTTT.

The chain has TRBV5-6 and TRBJ2-1, with unresolved D. Deletions cut 1 base from V and 1 base from J, with 9 bases between. CDR1 and CDR2 from the germline V gene are SGHDT and YYEEEE. This CDR3 spans 15 amino acids. In nucleotides, the CDR3 is TGTGCCAGCAGCTTGCTACAGACGTCCTACAATGAGCAGTTCTTC. Protein sequence: CASSLLQTSYNEQFF.

The chain joins TRBV7-9 to TRBJ2-5; 10 bases are a match to TRBD2. V dropped 2 bases and J dropped 5; count of bases not matched to a gene: 11. CDR3 length equals 17 residues. The germline gives CDR1 SEHNR, CDR2 FQNEAQ (reference sequence). CDR3 protein: CASSLSSGGARGETQYF. CDR3 in DNA: TGTGCCAGCAGCTTATCAAGCGGGGGGGCCCGCGGTGAGACCCAGTACTTC.

This chain uses TRBV18 with TRBJ2-5, with 7 positions matching TRBD2. Germline V CDR1 and CDR2: KGHSH, LQKENI. CDR3 length: 13 residues. With 6 bases clipped from V and 3 bases from J, the junction kept 4 bases outside the gene matches. The CDR3 reads CASSLGLEETQYF. The CDR3 nucleotides read TGTGCCAGCTCCCTTGGACTAGAAGAGACCCAGTACTTC.

For the CDR3, the DNA is TGTGCCAGCAGTGAAGAAGGGGGCGGCAATCAGCCCCAGCATTTT. Translating gives CASSEEGGGNQPQHF. The chain carries TRBV6-1 and TRBJ1-5; 7 nucleotides match TRBD1. V shed 1 base and J 2 bases; nucleotides not matched to a gene: 2. This CDR3 region has 15 residues. Germline values: CDR1 MNHNS, CDR2 SASEGT.

The chain uses TRBV6-4 and TRBJ1-3; possible D gene TRBD1, 5 bases. Trimming removed 7 bases at V and 2 bases at J, with 12 bases between. Germline assignment: CDR1 MRHNA and CDR2 SNTAGT. The CDR3 runs to 14 residues. The CDR3 nucleotides are TGTGCCAGCACCGCGGGAGGGGCTGGAAACACCATATATTTT. Protein: CASTAGGAGNTIYF.

Regarding this clone: The sample carries other DNA sequences with the same CDR3. J is TRBJ2-2 and V is TRBV5-1; D unresolved. This CDR3 is built from 14 residues. CDR1 is SGHRS, CDR2 YFSETQ, per germline. Trimming stripped 4 bases from V and 2 bases from J, with 9 bases between. CDR3 sequence (DNA): TGCGCCAGCAGCCTGACTGGAAACACCGGGGAGCTGTTTTTT. Residues: CASSLTGNTGELFF.

This clone has just a few counts. The rearrangement uses TRBV12-5 and TRBJ2-3; tentative D call: TRBD1 (6 bases). Germline CDR1 and CDR2: LGHNT and FRNRAP. CDR3 size: 16 residues. V was clipped by 1 base and J by 3 bases, with 14 bases between them. The CDR3 sequence is CASGLALGQRTDTQYF. The CDR3 DNA reads as TGTGCTAGTGGTTTGGCCCTAGGACAGCGTACAGATACGCAGTATTTT.

The genes are TRBV5-4 and TRBJ1-4, with a tentative D call TRBD1 (5 bases). The CDR3 length is 16 residues. V shed 2 bases and J shed 2 bases, with 13 bases lying between them. From germline, CDR1 is SGHNT and CDR2 YYREEE (reference sequence). The CDR3 sequence is CASSFGGVGTNEKLFF. CDR3 sequence (DNA): TGTGCCAGCAGCTTCGGGGGAGTGGGGACTAATGAAAAACTGTTTTTT.

Written as DNA, the CDR3 is TGTGCTAGTGGCTTAGCTGGGGGCAGGGAGACCCAGTACTTC. This codes for CASGLAGGRETQYF. This sequence joins TRBV12-5 and TRBJ2-5; possibly TRBD1 for D (6 bases). The CDR3 sequence is 14 residues long. Germline V CDR1 and CDR2: LGHNT, FRNRAP. V lost 6 bases and J lost 5, with 16 bases in between.

The CDR3 DNA sequence: TGTGCCTGGACAGGGGGAAACACCGGGGAGCTGTTTTTT. Encoded protein: CAWTGGNTGELFF. The chain links TRBV30 to TRBJ2-2; 7 bases map to TRBD1. The CDR3 is 13 amino acids. Germline CDR1 is GTSNPN and CDR2 is SVGIG (reference sequence). After removal of 4 bases from V and 2 bases from J, the junction contained 1 base not matched to a gene.

This clone was counted only a few times. The chain carries TRBV27 and TRBJ2-7, with 9 bases lining up with TRBD1. This CDR3 is built from 14 residues. Germline CDR1 reads MNHEY; CDR2 reads SMNVEV (reference sequence). V dropped 5 bases and J dropped 4; count of bases not matched to a gene: 6. For the CDR3, the DNA is TGTGCCAGCAGTCCTACAGGGGGCGCGTACGAGCAGTACTTC. Translating it yields CASSPTGGAYEQYF.

This clone showed up just once. V and J are TRBV18 and TRBJ2-7; 7 bases are a match to TRBD2. The CDR3 sequence is 15 residues long. Germline values: CDR1 KGHSH, CDR2 LQKENI. The junction had 7 bases not matched to a gene; V was cut back by 4 bases and J by 1 base. The CDR3 loop reads CASSLSGAPSYEQYF. Written as DNA, the CDR3 is TGTGCCAGCTCACTGAGCGGGGCACCTTCCTACGAGCAGTACTTC.

The table lists this clone with a few counts. The J gene is TRBJ1-2, the V gene TRBV5-1, with a tentative D call TRBD1 (6 bases). CDR1 and CDR2 from the germline V gene are SGHRS and YFSETQ. CDR3 length equals 14 residues. V lost 3 bases and J 3 bases, leaving 12 bases between the germline ends. CDR3 loop: CASSYRDTHYGYTF. The DNA for the CDR3 is TGCGCCAGCAGCTATCGGGACACCCACTATGGCTACACCTTC.

This clone was seen a few times. The gene calls are TRBV9 and TRBJ2-7; 9 positions match TRBD1. CDR1 and CDR2 from the germline V gene are SGDLS and YYNGEE. The J segment lost 4 bases and the V segment lost 3 bases, leaving 8 bases of the junction unmatched. CDR3 length: 15 amino acids. CDR3 residues: CASSEAGTGSYEQYF. The CDR3 region has the DNA TGTGCCAGCAGCGAGGCTGGGACAGGGTCGTACGAGCAGTACTTC.

The V call is TRBV7-2, the J call TRBJ2-2, with D tentatively TRBD1 (5 bases). The CDR3 length is 15 residues. V gave up 5 bases and J gave up 5 bases, with 15 bases separating them. The germline gives CDR1 SGHTA, CDR2 FQGNSA. The DNA of the CDR3 is TGTGCCAGCAGCCAGGGCCTTACCCGAACCGGGGAGCTGTTTTTT. Protein product: CASSQGLTRTGELFF.

This rearrangement joins TRBV14 to TRBJ2-1; weak D call: TRBD2 (6 bases). The CDR3 is 17 amino acids. The germline V gene encodes CDR1 SGHDN and CDR2 FVKESK. V lost 3 bases, J lost 4 bases, and 19 bases lay in between. The CDR3 bases are TGTGCCAGCAGCCATTCTCCAGGGCTAGGGACTTACAATGAGCAGTTCTTC. Translated, it gives CASSHSPGLGTYNEQFF.

Regarding this clone: This CDR3 is also generated by other DNA sequences in the sample. The V gene is TRBV29-1, the J gene TRBJ2-1, with 13 bases fitting TRBD2. Germline V gives CDR1 SQVTM, CDR2 ANQGSEA. J lost 0 bases, V lost 1 base, and 3 bases had no gene match. The CDR3 contains 17 residues. For the CDR3, the DNA is TGCAGCGTTGAAGGACTAGCGGGGGGACACTCCTACAATGAGCAGTTCTTC. It codes for CSVEGLAGGHSYNEQFF.

The chain uses TRBV6-6 and TRBJ2-7, with D possibly being TRBD1 (7 bases). Trimming removed 6 bases at V and 2 bases at J, with 20 bases between. This CDR3 contains 16 residues. Germline loops: CDR1 MNHNY, CDR2 SVGAGI (reference sequence). For the CDR3, the DNA is TGTGCCAGCAGCTCAGGGGGGAGTGGACCACCCTACGAGCAGTACTTC. This encodes CASSSGGSGPPYEQYF.

J is TRBJ1-2 and V is TRBV2; D possibly corresponds to TRBD1 (6 bases). This CDR3 has 15 residues. V lost 2 bases, J lost 4 bases, and 14 bases lay in between. Germline V CDR1 and CDR2: SNHLY, FYNNEI. CDR3 DNA sequence: TGTGCCAGCAGTGAAAACCCGGGACAAACCTATGGCTACACCTTC. Translating gives CASSENPGQTYGYTF.

This clone was picked up a small number of times. The chain uses TRBV4-3 and TRBJ2-5, with 13 bases identical to TRBD2. Germline CDR1 LGHNA, CDR2 YSLEER. With 0 bases clipped from V and 5 bases from J, the junction kept 3 bases outside the gene matches. The CDR3 is made up of 16 amino acids. The CDR3 spells CASSQEATSGGETQYF. CDR3 coding DNA: TGCGCCAGCAGCCAAGAGGCGACTAGCGGGGGGGAGACCCAGTACTTC.

The rearrangement links TRBV21-1 to TRBJ1-5; the table assigns TRBD1, which was not confirmed against the DNA. TRBV21-1 is listed as a pseudogene. The CDR3 length is 15 residues. CDR3 nucleotide sequence: TGTGCCAGCAGCCACCGGGACAGGGAAGGTCAGCCCCAGCATTTT. It codes for CASSHRDREGQPQHF.

The V gene is TRBV2, the J gene TRBJ1-1, with unresolved D. This CDR3 has 11 residues. Germline CDR1 reads SNHLY; CDR2 reads FYNNEI. Between the trimmed V and J ends, which lost 6 bases and 7 bases, there was a span of 9 bases. The CDR3 reads CASRGRNEAFF. The CDR3 coding sequence is TGTGCCAGCAGGGGGAGAAATGAAGCTTTCTTT.

The chain uses TRBV2 and TRBJ1-2; 11 bases match TRBD1. J gave up 0 bases and V 7 bases, and 7 bases lay outside the gene matches. The CDR3 covers 16 residues. Germline V gene data show CDR1 as SNHLY and CDR2 as FYNNEI. CDR3 nucleotide sequence: TGTGCCAGCACACCGGGACAGGGGGTAGCTAACTATGGCTACACCTTC. It yields the protein CASTPGQGVANYGYTF.

This chain connects TRBV2 to TRBJ2-3; a possible D gene is TRBD1 (6 bases). V was cut by 8 bases and J by 2 bases, with 14 bases left in between. Germline V gives CDR1 SNHLY, CDR2 FYNNEI. This CDR3 spans 14 amino acids. CDR3 in amino acids: CASLGAEITDTQYF. Written as DNA, the CDR3 is TGTGCCAGCTTGGGGGCGGAAATCACAGATACGCAGTATTTT.

The genes are TRBV6-1 and TRBJ1-6; 7 bases match TRBD1. The J segment lost 8 bases and the V segment lost 6 bases, leaving 10 bases of the junction unmatched. In germline, CDR1 is MNHNS, CDR2 SASEGT. The CDR3 sequence is 15 residues long. The DNA of the CDR3 is TGTGCCAGCAGACATGAGGACAGGTGGGATTCACCCCTCCACTTT. Translating gives CASRHEDRWDSPLHF.